The clone carrying this T cell receptor beta chain was counted between two and nine times. Its antigen is as yet unknown. The sequenced template was cDNA made from the entire isolated RNA. Profiled with immunoSEQ multiplex PCR; TCRdb holds only in-frame clones, not every one. The sample contains about 230,000 clones, 9.6% of which appear only once. Looked up from germline, CDR1 is SGHRS and CDR2 is YFSETQ. Losses at the gene ends were 4 bases for V and 4 bases for J; bases not matched to a gene: 12. This CDR3 spans 16 amino acids. These data come from a study of beta chain features in type 1 diabetes. Study-level results: VDJ junctions from patients with type 1 diabetes contained fewer insertions and more deletions. For Type 1 diabetes patients, all four CD4+ subsets carried TCRB CDR3s that were moderately but significantly shorter.

The receptor's source is a young woman in good health. Material: naive CD4+ T cells from blood. The chain links TRBV5-1 to TRBJ2-3; TRBD1 aligns across 7 bases. The CDR3 region is CASSLPITGESDTQYF. For the CDR3, the DNA is TGCGCCAGCAGCCTACCCATTACAGGGGAGTCAGATACGCAGTATTTT.